The rows below give T cell receptor beta chains drawn from one sample of a study of cytotoxic CD8 clonotypes in ibrutinib-treated CLL. The table came from immunoSEQ multiplex PCR; TCRdb's copy has only in-frame clones and leaves some out. Of roughly 15,000 clones in the sample, around 60% were seen once. This material consisted of PBMCs, taken before ibrutinib treatment. The receptor set was obtained from a human donor with chronic lymphocytic leukemia. CDR3s include the opening cysteine and the closing phenylalanine or tryptophan. D genes are given only for firm matches. Only part of the rows carry a size: once, few, many, or a class if the clone is expanded.

TRBV9	once	TRBJ1-1	.	CASSSRIENTEAFF	TGTGCCAGCAGCTCACGGATAGAGAACACTGAAGCTTTCTTT
TRBV5-1	.	TRBJ2-5	TRBD1	CASSLYWTGGVQETQYF	TGCGCCAGCAGCTTGTATTGGACAGGGGGCGTCCAAGAGACCCAGTACTTC
TRBV9	.	TRBJ2-2	.	CASSVGWGSAAGELFF	TGTGCCAGCAGCGTAGGATGGGGGAGTGCGGCCGGGGAGCTGTTTTTT
TRBV14	.	TRBJ2-3	.	CASSLTGQTSTDTQYF	TGTGCCAGCAGCCTCACCGGACAGACTAGCACAGATACGCAGTATTTT
TRBV5-6	.	TRBJ2-1	TRBD1	CASSPLGQGWNEQFF	TGTGCCAGCAGCCCCCTCGGACAGGGGTGGAATGAGCAGTTCTTC
TRBV7-9	.	TRBJ2-2	.	CASSLDLRKWNTGELFF	TGTGCCAGCAGCTTAGACCTGCGGAAATGGAACACCGGGGAGCTGTTTTTT
TRBV11-2	few	TRBJ1-2	.	CASSLVGAETYGYTF	TGTGCCAGCAGCTTAGTAGGAGCCGAAACGTATGGCTACACCTTC
TRBV2	.	TRBJ1-3	TRBD1	CASSGGTAGNTIYF	TGTGCCAGCAGTGGAGGGACAGCTGGAAACACCATATATTTT
TRBV19	few	TRBJ1-1	.	CASSITDFGGNTEAFF	TGTGCCAGTAGTATAACGGACTTCGGTGGGAACACTGAAGCTTTCTTT
TRBV10-2	.	TRBJ2-1	TRBD2	CASALAGDHNEQFF	TGCGCCAGCGCACTAGCGGGGGACCACAATGAGCAGTTCTTC
TRBV27	.	TRBJ1-1	.	CASSFSGGKTEAFF	TGTGCCAGCAGTTTCTCCGGGGGGAAGACTGAAGCTTTCTTT
TRBV29-1	.	TRBJ2-3	.	CSVDYGRTADTQYF	TGCAGCGTTGATTATGGCCGGACGGCAGATACGCAGTATTTT
TRBV2	.	TRBJ2-3	TRBD2	CASKTGLAGHSTDTQYF	TGTGCCAGCAAGACGGGACTAGCGGGTCATAGCACAGATACGCAGTATTTT
TRBV2	.	TRBJ2-5	TRBD1	CASGGQETQYF	TGTGCATCAGGGGGTCAAGAGACCCAGTACTTC
TRBV11-2	once	TRBJ1-3	.	CAAWDHNSGNTIYF	TGTGCCGCGTGGGACCACAACTCTGGAAACACCATATATTTT
TRBV5-1	few	TRBJ2-5	.	CASSLIPQSQETQYF	TGCGCCAGCAGCTTGATACCTCAATCCCAAGAGACCCAGTACTTC
TRBV4-2	.	TRBJ2-1	.	CASSHAQTADSYNEQFF	TGTGCCAGCAGCCACGCTCAGACCGCAGACTCCTACAATGAGCAGTTCTTC
TRBV7-9	.	TRBJ1-2	.	CASSLSPGTYGYTF	TGTGCCAGCAGTTTGAGCCCCGGGACCTATGGCTACACCTTC
TRBV27	.	TRBJ2-5	.	CASRARVVETQYF	TGTGCCAGCAGAGCAAGGGTCGTGGAGACCCAGTACTTC
TRBV5-1	.	TRBJ2-1	.	CASSLQAQSSYNEQFF	TGCGCCAGCAGCTTGCAGGCCCAGAGCTCCTACAATGAGCAGTTCTTC
TRBV5-5	.	TRBJ2-3	.	CASSWGGVVADTQYF	TGTGCCAGCAGCTGGGGAGGTGTGGTAGCAGATACGCAGTATTTT
TRBV19	.	TRBJ1-2	.	CASSTDLFSNYGYTF	TGTGCCAGTAGTACGGACTTATTTTCTAACTATGGCTACACCTTC
TRBV19	.	TRBJ1-2	TRBD1	CASSEDREYGYTF	TGTGCCAGTAGTGAGGACAGGGAATATGGCTACACCTTC
TRBV19	.	TRBJ2-7	TRBD2	CASSILPLAGASYEQYF	TGTGCCAGTAGTATTCTACCACTAGCGGGGGCCTCCTACGAGCAGTACTTC
TRBV6-5	.	TRBJ2-2	.	CASRKGPLHRGAVF	TGTGCCAGCAGAAAGGGCCCCCTACACCGGGGAGCTGTTTTT
TRBV9	.	TRBJ2-7	.	CASSVAIGQLGHEQYF	TGTGCCAGCAGCGTAGCAATCGGGCAACTCGGACACGAGCAGTACTTC
TRBV29-1	.	TRBJ2-2	.	CSVDPGWNTGELFF	TGCAGCGTTGACCCCGGGTGGAACACCGGGGAGCTGTTTTTT
TRBV19	.	TRBJ2-7	.	CASSPRTESYEQYF	TGTGCCAGTAGTCCCAGGACAGAGAGCTACGAGCAGTACTTC
TRBV29-1	.	TRBJ2-2	.	CSGGDWGGTGELFF	TGCAGCGGCGGAGACTGGGGTGGCACCGGGGAGCTGTTTTTT